Following are 31 T cell receptor beta chains from one sample sequenced in a study of T cell responses to AZD1222 COVID-19 vaccine. Sequencing used immunoSEQ multiplex PCR; TCRdb keeps in-frame clones, though not all of them. The sample has 95,000 to 100,000 clones, about nine tenths seen once; the top ten hold 1% to 1.5%. The sequencing used peripheral blood, collected on day 0 of AZD1222 vaccination. These receptors were taken from an adult in good health.

V gene TRBV10-1 combines with J gene TRBJ2-2; D not certain. This CDR3 spans 11 amino acids. Germline CDR1 and CDR2: WNHNN and SYGVQD (reference sequence). Trimming removed 3 bases at V and 4 bases at J, with 0 bases between. The CDR3 is CASSDTGELFF. CDR3 sequence (DNA): TGCGCCAGCAGTGACACCGGGGAGCTGTTTTTT.

This chain uses TRBV4-1 with TRBJ1-2, with D perhaps matching TRBD1 (6 bases). The CDR3 consists of 16 residues. Looked up from germline, CDR1 is MGHRA and CDR2 is YSYEKL. V shed 0 bases and J shed 7 bases, with 18 bases lying between them. CDR3: CASSQDSGRGVGGYTF. The DNA of the CDR3 is TGCGCCAGCAGCCAAGATTCGGGCAGGGGAGTGGGTGGCTACACCTTC.

This sequence joins TRBV10-3 and TRBJ1-1; maybe TRBD1 (5 bases). The V gene's germline CDR1 is ENHRY and CDR2 SYGVKD. The ends were cut back, 6 bases at V and 6 bases at J, with 8 bases in the middle. The CDR3 consists of 11 residues. This chain's CDR3 is CAISQGPEAFF. DNA for the CDR3: TGTGCCATCAGCCAGGGTCCTGAAGCTTTCTTT.

Only one count was recorded for this clone. The gene calls are TRBV4-2 and TRBJ2-3; 9 nucleotides match TRBD2. The CDR3 has 18 amino acids. Trimming at V came to 4 bases and at J to 2 bases, leaving 13 bases not matched to a gene. The germline V gene has CDR1 LGHNA and CDR2 YNFKEQ. The DNA for the CDR3 is TGTGCCAGCAGCCCGCGGGGGGGACACCAACAAAACACAGATACGCAGTATTTT. Encoded protein: CASSPRGGHQQNTDTQYF.

This chain uses TRBV28 with TRBJ1-5; D might be TRBD1 (6 bases). CDR3 length: 15 residues. Trimming left V 5 bases short and J 5 bases short, with 16 bases between. Germline CDR1 reads MDHEN; CDR2 reads SYDVKM. The chain's CDR3 is CASSRPGEDDQPQHF. DNA of the CDR3: TGTGCCAGCAGTCGTCCAGGGGAGGACGATCAGCCCCAGCATTTT.

This rearrangement joins TRBV27 to TRBJ2-1; TRBD2 matches at 8 bases. V lost 5 bases, J lost 13 bases, and 7 bases stayed unmatched. The CDR3 length is 12 residues. Germline V gene lookup returns CDR1 MNHEY and CDR2 SMNVEV (reference sequence). Written as DNA, the CDR3 is TGTGCCAGCAGTCCACGGGGGGGCAACCAGTTCTTC. As protein: CASSPRGGNQFF.

This chain links TRBV9 with TRBJ2-1; D is ambiguous. This CDR3 has 12 residues. V dropped 0 bases and J dropped 5 bases, with 3 bases sitting between them. CDR1 and CDR2 (germline): SGDLS, YYNGEE. The CDR3 sequence is CASSVVNNEQFF. The CDR3 DNA follows: TGTGCCAGCAGCGTAGTGAACAATGAGCAGTTCTTC. Variable domain in full (rest from reference TRBV9 and TRBJ2-1): DSGVTQTPKHLITATGQRVTLRCSPRSGDLSVYWYQQSLDQGLQFLIQYYNGEERAKGNILERFSAQQFPDLHSELNLSSLELGDSALYFCASSVVNNEQFFGPGTRLTVL.

The chain recombines TRBV10-1 with TRBJ1-6; D gene unclear. The CDR3 has 14 amino acids. The V gene's germline CDR1 is WNHNN and CDR2 SYGVQD (reference sequence). V lost 6 bases to trimming and J lost 8 bases, with 14 bases between them. The CDR3 is CASSATTRDSPLHF. Here the CDR3 DNA reads TGCGCCAGCAGCGCAACCACGAGGGATTCACCCCTCCACTTT.

This chain uses TRBV4-1 with TRBJ1-1, with no clear D. Germline-derived CDR1 and CDR2 are MGHRA and YSYEKL. The CDR3 is made up of 15 amino acids. Trimming took 0 bases from V and 0 from J, leaving 8 bases between them. CDR3 loop: CASSQERRLNTEAFF. The CDR3 region has the DNA TGCGCCAGCAGCCAAGAAAGGCGACTGAACACTGAAGCTTTCTTT.

The CDR3 reads CASSLEGSDTEAFF. The CDR3 DNA reads as TGTGCCAGTAGTCTTGAGGGTTCCGACACTGAAGCTTTCTTT. The chain has TRBV19 and TRBJ1-1; D call uncertain. From germline, CDR1 is LNHDA and CDR2 SQIVND (reference sequence). CDR3 length: 14 residues. The V end was cut by 5 bases, the J end by 3 bases, with 13 bases between.

This clone showed up just once. The chain combines TRBV4-2 with TRBJ2-2; D gene uncertain. V gave up 4 bases and J gave up 1 base, with 7 bases separating them. CDR1 LGHNA and CDR2 YNFKEQ come from the germline V gene. The CDR3 is 14 amino acids. CDR3 DNA: TGTGCCAGCAGCCGGACGGAGAACACCGGGGAGCTGTTTTTT. It specifies CASSRTENTGELFF.

This chain uses TRBV29-1 with TRBJ1-2; D is possibly TRBD1 (6 bases). CDR3 length: 14 amino acids. Germline V lookup: CDR1 SQVTM, CDR2 ANQGSEA. V shed 5 bases and J shed 3 bases, with 16 bases lying between them. The CDR3 DNA reads TGCAGCGTTCCCCGGGACACGGTTTACTATGGCTACACCTTC. Its translation is CSVPRDTVYYGYTF.

The chain links TRBV5-1 to TRBJ1-2; possibly TRBD1 for D (5 bases). CDR3 length: 14 residues. Germline V gene data show CDR1 as SGHRS and CDR2 as YFSETQ. Trimming removed 0 bases from V and 3 bases from J, with 9 bases in between. CDR3 amino acids: CASSLEGVDYGYTF. The DNA of the CDR3 is TGCGCCAGCAGCTTGGAAGGGGTGGACTATGGCTACACCTTC.

This chain connects TRBV9 to TRBJ2-1; D remains ambiguous. Trimming removed 3 bases at V and 5 bases at J, with 15 bases between. Germline values: CDR1 SGDLS, CDR2 YYNGEE. The CDR3 is 15 residues long. The CDR3 DNA reads as TGTGCCAGCAGCGACGACCGCCACCTTAACAATGAGCAGTTCTTC. This gives the protein CASSDDRHLNNEQFF.

The rearrangement uses TRBV5-1 and TRBJ2-1; TRBD2 matches 10 bases. The germline V gene encodes CDR1 SGHRS and CDR2 YFSETQ. This CDR3 region has 15 residues. V lost 4 bases to trimming and J lost 5 bases; unmatched junction nucleotides: 6. Written as DNA, the CDR3 is TGCGCCAGCAGCCCGAGGACTAGCGGAGACAATGAGCAGTTCTTC. This translates into CASSPRTSGDNEQFF.

The chain recombines TRBV20-1 with TRBJ1-5; D may be TRBD1 (6 bases). V shed 6 bases and J shed 2 bases, with 17 bases lying between them. CDR1 and CDR2 from the germline V gene are DFQATT and SNEGSKA (reference sequence). The CDR3 loop spans 15 amino acids. The chain's CDR3 is CSASTGTLGNQPQHF. CDR3 coding DNA: TGCAGTGCAAGTACCGGGACATTGGGCAATCAGCCCCAGCATTTT.

The chain is built from TRBV11-1 and TRBJ1-3, with D hard to call. The CDR3 is 13 residues long. Germline V gene data show CDR1 as SGHAT and CDR2 as FQDESV (reference sequence). Trimming cost V 5 bases and J 4 bases, with 9 bases left between them. The chain's CDR3 is CASSHLRGNTIYF. The CDR3 DNA sequence: TGTGCCAGCAGCCATCTCCGGGGAAACACCATATATTTT.

This rearrangement joins TRBV18 to TRBJ2-7; possibly TRBD2 for D (7 bases). Germline V gives CDR1 KGHSH, CDR2 LQKENI. V was cut by 3 bases and J by 0 bases, with 15 bases left in between. The CDR3 is made up of 16 amino acids. CDR3 region: CASSPFGGGLSYEQYF. The CDR3 DNA is TGTGCCAGCTCACCCTTTGGGGGGGGCCTCTCCTACGAGCAGTACTTC. Full variable domain (missing parts from reference TRBV18 and TRBJ2-7): NAGVMQNPRHLVRRRGQEARLRCSPMKGHSHVYWYRQLPEEGLKFMVYLQKENIIDESGMPKERFSAEFPKEGPSILRIQQVVRGDSAAYFCASSPFGGGLSYEQYFGPGTRLTVT.

The table lists this clone with a count of one. The V gene is TRBV13, the J gene TRBJ1-5, with D unresolved. The CDR3 extends over 13 amino acids. V was shortened by 3 bases and J by 2 bases, with 5 bases between the two germline ends. Germline V gene lookup returns CDR1 PRHDT and CDR2 FYEKMQ (reference sequence). Written as DNA, the CDR3 is TGTGCCAGCAGCTTCAGCCGCAATCAGCCCCAGCATTTT. It yields the protein CASSFSRNQPQHF.

This chain joins TRBV2 and TRBJ2-3, with TRBD2 identical over 13 bases. Losses at the gene ends were 3 bases for V and 4 bases for J; bases not matched to a gene: 10. CDR3 length: 18 amino acids. Germline V gene data show CDR1 as SNHLY and CDR2 as FYNNEI. The CDR3 protein is CASSDGLAGASVPDTQYF. CDR3 bases: TGTGCCAGCAGTGACGGACTAGCGGGGGCCTCAGTCCCAGATACGCAGTATTTT.

This chain links TRBV6-5 with TRBJ1-1, with D unclear. The CDR3 sequence is 12 residues long. CDR1 is MNHEY, CDR2 SVGAGI, per germline. V shed 6 bases and J shed 11 bases, with 16 bases lying between them. In DNA, the CDR3 is TGTGCCAGCAGCCCCCTTGGGCTGCCGGCTTTCTTT. This sequence encodes CASSPLGLPAFF.

V usage is TRBV23-1 and J usage is TRBJ1-2, with D uncertain. TRBV23-1 is given ORF status, its function remaining uncertain. The length of the CDR3 is 14 residues. Trimming took off 4 bases at V and 7 bases at J, with 16 bases between the two ends. As DNA, the CDR3 is TGCGCCAGCAGTCCACCCCCGCACCAATTTGGCTACACCTTC. It yields the protein CASSPPPHQFGYTF.

The chain recombines TRBV10-3 with TRBJ1-5; a weak D match, TRBD1 (5 bases). Trimming took 3 bases from V and 5 from J, leaving 11 bases between them. There are 14 residues in the CDR3. Germline values: CDR1 ENHRY, CDR2 SYGVKD. This chain's CDR3 is CAISEQTADQPQHF. CDR3 bases: TGTGCCATCAGTGAACAGACAGCCGATCAGCCCCAGCATTTT.

The chain combines TRBV12-3 or TRBV12-4 with TRBJ1-1; D remains unclear. The CDR3 loop spans 12 amino acids. The germline V and J ends were trimmed by 3 bases and 12 bases, with 14 bases remaining between them. The CDR3, as DNA: TGTGCCAGCAGTTTCGCCCGGTTGGAAACTTTCTTT. The encoded protein is CASSFARLETFF.

This clone was observed a single time. The J gene is TRBJ1-6, the V gene TRBV15, with D possibly matching TRBD1 (5 bases). Germline CDR1 is LNHNV and CDR2 is YYDKDF (reference sequence). The CDR3 is 13 amino acids. V was pared by 0 bases and J by 14 bases, with 11 bases between. The CDR3 is CATSREMQGTLHF. The CDR3 coding sequence is TGTGCCACCAGCAGAGAGATGCAGGGCACCCTCCACTTT.

The chain carries TRBV29-1 and TRBJ1-2; no definite D call. The CDR3 length is 13 residues. Per germline, CDR1 SQVTM and CDR2 ANQGSEA. V gave up 7 bases and J gave up 5 bases, with 17 bases separating them. For the CDR3, the DNA is TGCAGCGCCCCTGACAAGGCTGGGTATGGCTACACCTTC. Encoded protein: CSAPDKAGYGYTF.

This clone was detected only once. The CDR3 spells CASSLEGGPGTYGELFF. DNA of the CDR3: TGTGCCAGCAGCTTAGAGGGGGGGCCAGGGACCTATGGAGAACTGTTTTTT. The rearrangement uses TRBV11-2 and TRBJ1-4, with D perhaps matching TRBD1 (6 bases). The germline CDR1 and CDR2 sequences are SGHAT and FQNNGV. This CDR3 has 17 residues. Trimming removed 0 bases at V and 12 bases at J, with 23 bases between.

The chain links TRBV18 to TRBJ1-5; 8 bases align to TRBD1. The V and J ends lost 3 bases and 5 bases, in that order; junction bases with no gene match: 3. The germline V gene has CDR1 KGHSH and CDR2 LQKENI. The length of the CDR3 is 14 residues. CDR3 DNA sequence: TGTGCCAGCTCACCGGGGACAGGCCATCAGCCCCAGCATTTT. It specifies CASSPGTGHQPQHF.

V is TRBV9 and J is TRBJ2-2; D call uncertain. Trimming removed 0 bases at V and 6 bases at J, with 9 bases between. Germline CDR1 SGDLS, CDR2 YYNGEE. The CDR3 is 14 amino acids. CDR3 nucleotides: TGTGCCAGCAGCGTAGCTCCCCGGGCCGGGGAGCTGTTTTTT. This encodes CASSVAPRAGELFF.

The V call is TRBV5-1, the J call TRBJ2-7; 7 bases line up with TRBD2. The CDR3 spans 14 residues. V dropped 3 bases and J dropped 1; count of bases not matched to a gene: 4. Germline V CDR1 and CDR2: SGHRS, YFSETQ. The CDR3 protein is CASSSSGLSYEQYF. CDR3 nucleotides: TGCGCCAGCAGCTCTAGCGGATTGTCCTACGAGCAGTACTTC. Looking up the rest from reference TRBV5-1 and TRBJ2-7 gives the full variable domain: KAGVTQTPRYLIKTRGQQVTLSCSPISGHRSVSWYQQTPGQGLQFLFEYFSETQRNKGNFPGRFSGRQFSNSRSEMNVSTLELGDSALYLCASSSSGLSYEQYFGPGTRLTVT.

J is TRBJ1-2 and V is TRBV30, with D possibly matching TRBD1 (5 bases). Germline V lookup: CDR1 GTSNPN, CDR2 SVGIG (reference sequence). V lost 0 bases, J lost 7 bases, and 15 bases lay in between. This CDR3 has 14 residues. CDR3 protein: CAWSVGPPAGGYTF. The CDR3 nucleotides read TGTGCCTGGAGTGTGGGGCCTCCAGCCGGTGGCTACACCTTC. Based on the CDR3 plus reference TRBV30 and TRBJ1-2, the full variable domain is SQTIHQWPATLVQPVGSPLSLECTVEGTSNPNLYWYRQAAGRGLQLLFYSVGIGQISSEVPQNLSASRPQDRQFILSSKKLLLSDSGFYLCAWSVGPPAGGYTFGSGTRLTVV.